This TCR beta chain was sequenced in a study of identical twins. Findings of the study overall: A lower insertion count was a feature of abundant cord blood beta clonotypes, with no such feature in memory repertoires. When twins shared out-of-frame alpha sequences, those sequences had excess low generation probability.

Template switching created a universal primer site, and the cDNA included unique molecular identifiers. TCRdb recomputed calls from the 5' RACE reads with MiXCR, one row per CDR3 protein. The table shows roughly 200,000 distinct CDR3 sequences, with 6.5% to 8.5% occurring only once. Turning to this clonotype: Its target is unknown.

V was clipped by 4 bases and J by 3 bases; unmatched bases: 5. Germline assignment: CDR1 MGHRA and CDR2 YSYEKL. The CDR3 length is 15 residues. These same data were also listed under a study on yellow fever vaccine responses in identical twins. From that report: Each twin's T cell response to the vaccine was reported to look partly convergent and partly personalized.

The sequencing input was memory (CD45RO+) T cells sorted from blood. V is TRBV4-1 and J is TRBJ2-5, with TRBD1 matching 10 bases. This sequence was found in a woman aged 18-29 years in good health. Here the CDR3 DNA reads TGCGCCAGCAGCCGGGTCGGGACAGGGGAAGAGACCCAGTACTTC. This sequence encodes CASSRVGTGEETQYF.